The 30 T cell receptor beta chains below were found in one sample sequenced in a study of blood T cell repertoires in COVID-19. Some clones are missing from TCRdb's copy, which holds only in-frame ones; the method was immunoSEQ multiplex PCR. Of a few hundred thousand clones in the sample, around 86% were seen once. Sequencing input: PBMCs or T cells enriched from blood (not recorded which). The receptors come from a young woman who had recovered from COVID-19.

The rearrangement links TRBV29-1 to TRBJ1-2, with D maybe TRBD1 (5 bases). V was pared by 7 bases and J by 4 bases, with 10 bases between. Germline V lookup: CDR1 SQVTM, CDR2 ANQGSEA. The CDR3 covers 11 residues. Here the CDR3 DNA reads TGCAGCGAAGGGGCCGGCTATGGCTACACCTTC. Its translation: CSEGAGYGYTF.

The chain recombines TRBV3-1 (or the pseudogene TRBV3-2) with TRBJ2-3; D ambiguous. Germline loops: CDR1 LGHDT, CDR2 YNNKEL (reference sequence). There are 12 residues in the CDR3. V shed 0 bases and J shed 9 bases, with 7 bases lying between them. CDR3 sequence: CASSQDSRTQYF. The CDR3 DNA reads as TGTGCCAGCAGCCAAGACTCGAGGACGCAGTATTTT.

The genes are TRBV19 and TRBJ1-2; 9 bases are shared with TRBD1. The CDR3 spans 13 residues. With 3 bases clipped from V and 7 bases from J, the junction kept 3 bases outside the gene matches. Germline V gives CDR1 LNHDA, CDR2 SQIVND (reference sequence). The DNA of the CDR3 is TGTGCCAGTAGTATCGACAGGGGGTCTGGCTACACCTTC. Protein: CASSIDRGSGYTF. The variable domain in full, with the rest retrieved from reference TRBV19 and TRBJ1-2, is DGGITQSPKYLFRKEGQNVTLSCEQNLNHDAMYWYRQDPGQGLRLIYYSQIVNDFQKGDIAEGYSVSREKKESFPLTVTSAQKNPTAFYLCASSIDRGSGYTFGSGTRLTVV.

The chain couples TRBV5-1 to TRBJ1-2; D ambiguous. The germline gives CDR1 SGHRS, CDR2 YFSETQ. With 4 bases removed from V and 5 bases from J, the gap between germline ends came to 9 bases. There are 12 residues in the CDR3. The CDR3 DNA reads as TGCGCCAGCAGCGCGGTATCATATGGCTACACCTTC. The encoded protein is CASSAVSYGYTF.

The chain couples TRBV7-8 to TRBJ2-7; D is ambiguous. V lost 0 bases to trimming and J lost 3 bases, with 9 bases between them. Germline V CDR1 and CDR2: SGHVS, FQNEAQ. The CDR3 contains 14 residues. The chain's CDR3 is CASSLAKKHYEQYF. CDR3 DNA: TGTGCCAGCAGCTTAGCGAAAAAGCACTACGAGCAGTACTTC.

The chain recombines TRBV24-1 with TRBJ1-2; D call uncertain. Trimming removed 5 bases at V and 4 bases at J, with 13 bases between. The CDR3 is made up of 14 amino acids. The germline gives CDR1 KGHDR, CDR2 SFDVKD. The CDR3 spells CATSGEPRTYGYTF. In nucleotides, the CDR3 is TGTGCCACCAGTGGGGAGCCACGGACCTATGGCTACACCTTC.

The chain couples TRBV28 to TRBJ1-5; possible D gene TRBD1, 6 bases. V was trimmed by 7 bases and J by 5 bases, leaving 15 bases between them. CDR1 and CDR2 (germline): MDHEN, SYDVKM. The CDR3 has 14 residues. CDR3 protein: CASTPEGEYQPQHF. CDR3 DNA: TGTGCCAGCACCCCCGAGGGGGAGTATCAGCCCCAGCATTTT.

This clone was seen once. The chain combines TRBV5-1 with TRBJ1-1; maybe TRBD1 (6 bases). V was trimmed by 0 bases and J by 5 bases, leaving 11 bases between them. Germline CDR1 and CDR2: SGHRS and YFSETQ. The CDR3 is 14 amino acids. The CDR3 here is CASSLGGQWTEAFF. The CDR3 region has the DNA TGCGCCAGCAGCTTGGGGGGGCAGTGGACTGAAGCTTTCTTT.

This clone was picked up one time. The rearrangement uses TRBV3-1 (or the pseudogene TRBV3-2) and TRBJ2-2; TRBD2 agrees at 10 bases. Germline-derived CDR1 and CDR2 are LGHDT and YNNKEL (reference sequence). J gave up 4 bases and V 3 bases, and 8 bases lay outside the gene matches. The CDR3 spans 17 residues. The CDR3, as DNA: TGTGCCAGCAGCCACTCAGCGGGGGGGCCGGGCACCGGGGAGCTGTTTTTT. Its translation is CASSHSAGGPGTGELFF.

The chain is built from TRBV5-8 and TRBJ1-1, with TRBD1 matching over 7 bases. This CDR3 contains 15 residues. V was clipped by 2 bases and J by 6 bases; unmatched bases: 10. Germline V lookup: CDR1 SGHTS, CDR2 YDEGEE. CDR3 in amino acids: CASSLGLDRSSEAFF. CDR3 nucleotides: TGTGCCAGCAGCTTAGGGTTGGACAGGAGCTCTGAAGCTTTCTTT.

The rearrangement uses TRBV2 and TRBJ1-2; D not certain. The ends were cut back, 2 bases at V and 8 bases at J, with 12 bases in the middle. The length of the CDR3 is 13 residues. Germline CDR1 reads SNHLY; CDR2 reads FYNNEI. The CDR3 DNA sequence: TGTGCCAGCAGTGAAAGTCAGTCGGGAGGCTACACCTTC. Amino acids: CASSESQSGGYTF.

The chain links TRBV21-1 to TRBJ2-4; the table's D call TRBD2 went unverified against the DNA. TRBV21-1 is designated a pseudogene. CDR3 size: 17 residues. The CDR3 region has the DNA TGTGCCAGCAGCAAAGTAGCGGGGGCGAGGACCAAAAACATTCAGTACTTC. This translates into CASSKVAGARTKNIQYF.

The V gene is TRBV7-9, the J gene TRBJ2-1, with TRBD1 matching 7 bases. The V gene's germline CDR1 is SEHNR and CDR2 FQNEAQ (reference sequence). The CDR3 loop spans 15 amino acids. Germline trimming cut 3 bases from V and 4 bases from J; bases unmatched to any gene: 6. DNA for the CDR3: TGTGCCAGCAGCTTCCGACAGGGAGTGTACAATGAGCAGTTCTTC. Translated: CASSFRQGVYNEQFF.

This clone turned up a few times. V is TRBV28 and J is TRBJ1-1; unclear D gene. Trimming took 1 base from V and 0 from J, leaving 9 bases between them. From germline, CDR1 is MDHEN and CDR2 SYDVKM. The CDR3 length is 15 residues. The CDR3 DNA follows: TGTGCCAGCAGTTTATCAGGATCCATGAACACTGAAGCTTTCTTT. Translating it yields CASSLSGSMNTEAFF.

The chain uses TRBV12-5 and TRBJ2-3; a weak D match, TRBD2 (6 bases). Trimming shortened V by 0 bases and J by 7 bases, and 8 bases separated the two germline ends. The CDR3 sequence is 13 residues long. In germline, CDR1 is LGHNT, CDR2 FRNRAP. As DNA, the CDR3 is TGTGCTAGTGGTTTGGTGGAGGGGAATACGCAGTATTTT. It encodes CASGLVEGNTQYF.

This chain connects TRBV24-1 to TRBJ2-1, with TRBD1 identical over 8 bases. V lost 4 bases to trimming and J lost 1 base; unmatched junction nucleotides: 11. Germline V lookup: CDR1 KGHDR, CDR2 SFDVKD. CDR3 length: 18 amino acids. CDR3: CATSDPGTGRGSYNEQFF. CDR3 DNA sequence: TGTGCCACCAGTGACCCCGGGACAGGTCGGGGATCCTACAATGAGCAGTTCTTC.

The chain employs TRBV5-4 and TRBJ2-7; 8 nucleotides align to TRBD2. J was trimmed by 3 bases and V by 4 bases; bases with no gene match: 6. CDR3 length: 14 residues. In germline, CDR1 is SGHNT, CDR2 YYREEE (reference sequence). The CDR3 DNA reads as TGTGCCAGCAGCGTGGGGCTAGCGGGCTACGAGCAGTACTTC. Its translation is CASSVGLAGYEQYF.

The chain employs TRBV9 and TRBJ1-1; no firm D call. The germline V gene has CDR1 SGDLS and CDR2 YYNGEE. V lost 2 bases and J lost 5, with 16 bases in between. This CDR3 has 15 residues. CDR3: CASSVGWMTGTEAFF. CDR3 DNA sequence: TGTGCCAGCAGCGTCGGGTGGATGACGGGGACTGAAGCTTTCTTT.

The chain links TRBV6-4 to TRBJ2-7; weak D call: TRBD2 (6 bases). The germline V gene encodes CDR1 MRHNA and CDR2 SNTAGT. The CDR3 length is 12 residues. Trimming left V 5 bases short and J 5 bases short, with 10 bases between. The CDR3 is CASSLSGDEQYF. The CDR3 region has the DNA TGTGCCAGCAGTCTTAGCGGAGACGAGCAGTACTTC.

The chain uses TRBV5-1 and TRBJ1-4; no firm D call. The CDR3 runs to 15 residues. Germline V lookup: CDR1 SGHRS, CDR2 YFSETQ. V was cut by 0 bases and J by 3 bases, with 9 bases left in between. For the CDR3, the DNA is TGCGCCAGCAGCTTGGTTCCGGGTGCTAATGAAAAACTGTTTTTT. This gives the protein CASSLVPGANEKLFF.

This clone was seen more than once but under ten times. This chain joins TRBV5-1 and TRBJ2-7; 15 bases are a match to TRBD2. The V gene's germline CDR1 is SGHRS and CDR2 YFSETQ. The CDR3 is 16 amino acids. Trimming cost V 4 bases and J 7 bases; bases outside gene matches: 9. The CDR3 DNA sequence: TGCGCCAGCAGCGAGGGGACTAGCGGGAGGCAAAGAGAGCAGTACTTC. Amino acids: CASSEGTSGRQREQYF.

CDR3 in DNA: TGTGCCAGCAGTTGGACTAGCGGGGGTCGGGAGACCCAGTACTTC. Translating it yields CASSWTSGGRETQYF. The rearrangement links TRBV5-5 to TRBJ2-5, with TRBD2 identical over 13 bases. The CDR3 extends over 15 amino acids. Trimming took 5 bases from V and 5 from J; bases not matched to a gene: 6. In germline, CDR1 is SGHKS, CDR2 YYEKEE (reference sequence).

This clone was counted once. J is TRBJ1-1 and V is TRBV18; TRBD1 matches 8 bases. V trimming: 6 bases; J trimming: 1 base; junction bases outside the gene matches: 7. Germline V gene lookup returns CDR1 KGHSH and CDR2 LQKENI. This CDR3 has 15 residues. In nucleotides, the CDR3 is TGTGCCAGCTCCCTCGGACAGGGAGGGAACACTGAAGCTTTCTTT. It encodes CASSLGQGGNTEAFF.

V usage is TRBV2 and J usage is TRBJ1-2; possibly TRBD1 for D (6 bases). This CDR3 is 15 amino acids long. Germline V gene sequence: CDR1 SNHLY, CDR2 FYNNEI. The V end lost 4 bases, the J end lost 4 bases, and 16 bases lay between the germline ends. CDR3 sequence reads: CASSGRDKGSYGYTF. For the CDR3, the DNA is TGTGCCAGCAGTGGACGGGACAAGGGCAGCTATGGCTACACCTTC.

The V call is TRBV2, the J call TRBJ2-7; possibly TRBD2 for D (5 bases). CDR1 and CDR2 (germline): SNHLY, FYNNEI. The CDR3 runs 13 residues. Trimming left V 6 bases short and J 1 base short, with 10 bases between. CDR3 sequence reads: CASRGSGSYEQYF. Here the CDR3 DNA reads TGTGCCAGCAGGGGATCGGGATCCTACGAGCAGTACTTC.

The chain combines TRBV9 with TRBJ2-3; D ambiguous. Deletions cut 4 bases from V and 0 bases from J, with 9 bases between. Germline V gives CDR1 SGDLS, CDR2 YYNGEE. The CDR3 is 14 amino acids. CDR3 sequence (DNA): TGTGCCAGCAGCCCCCGAGCCAGCACAGATACGCAGTATTTT. Translation gives CASSPRASTDTQYF.

The gene calls are TRBV3-1 (or the pseudogene TRBV3-2) and TRBJ1-4; possibly TRBD1 for D (6 bases). The ends were cut back, 0 bases at V and 4 bases at J, with 15 bases in the middle. The CDR3 spans 17 residues. CDR1 LGHDT and CDR2 YNNKEL come from the germline V gene (reference sequence). The CDR3 DNA reads as TGTGCCAGCAGCCAAGAGGAGTCAGGGGCCCTTAATGAAAAACTGTTTTTT. Protein sequence: CASSQEESGALNEKLFF.

This clone occurred once. The CDR3, as DNA: TGCGCCAGCAGCCAAGGTCACGGGACAATGAACACTGAAGCTTTCTTT. Translation gives CASSQGHGTMNTEAFF. The genes are TRBV4-1 and TRBJ1-1; a possible D gene is TRBD1 (6 bases). CDR1 MGHRA and CDR2 YSYEKL come from the germline V gene. V was shortened by 1 base and J by 0 bases, with 12 bases between the two germline ends. CDR3 length: 16 residues.

V usage is TRBV18 and J usage is TRBJ1-1, with TRBD1 matching over 7 bases. Germline V CDR1 and CDR2: KGHSH, LQKENI. This CDR3 has 13 amino acids. The trim removed 6 bases at V and 5 bases at J, leaving 6 bases unmatched. The CDR3, as DNA: TGTGCCAGCTCCTCCGACAGGGATACTGAAGCTTTCTTT. Its protein is CASSSDRDTEAFF.

The chain carries TRBV10-3 and TRBJ2-7; TRBD2 matches at 11 bases. The germline gives CDR1 ENHRY, CDR2 SYGVKD. CDR3 length equals 12 residues. The J segment lost 4 bases and the V segment lost 9 bases, leaving 2 bases of the junction unmatched. CDR3 loop: CAMGTSGYEQYF. The CDR3 nucleotides read TGTGCCATGGGGACTAGCGGTTACGAGCAGTACTTC.